Each of the 25 T cell receptor beta chains below was sequenced from the same sample in a study of vaccination and CD4 T cells after COVID-19. Sequenced with the Oncomine TCR Beta short-read assay was DNA taken from cultured CD4+ T cells. TCRdb re-called the PCR reads through MiXCR, storing one row per CDR3 protein. The sample includes 15,000 to 20,000 distinct CDR3 sequences, less than 30% of them seen just once. This sample's treatment: roughly ten-day PBMC culture with coronavirus spike peptide pools or control peptides (ViraFEST assay). What these receptors recognize is not known. The specimen was cultured CD4+ T cells from blood. These receptors were taken from a human donor with COVID-19.

This clonotype was counted a few times. This sequence joins TRBV7-9 and TRBJ1-3; 7 nucleotides match TRBD1. Germline CDR1 SEHNR, CDR2 FQNEAQ (reference sequence). The CDR3 spans 17 residues. V lost 3 bases to trimming and J lost 0 bases; unmatched junction nucleotides: 8. The CDR3 DNA reads TGTGCCAGCAGCTTGGAGACTGGGACAGCCTCTGGAAACACCATATATTTT. Its translation is CASSLETGTASGNTIYF.

The V call is TRBV11-2, the J call TRBJ1-2; TRBD1 is a possible D gene (6 bases). The length of the CDR3 is 14 residues. V lost 10 bases and J 0 bases, leaving 15 bases between the germline ends. Germline CDR1 is SGHAT and CDR2 is FQNNGV. The CDR3 is CATGARESNYGYTF. The CDR3 bases are TGTGCCACGGGGGCAAGGGAATCTAACTATGGCTACACCTTC.

The chain links TRBV27 to TRBJ1-2; D gene ambiguous. This CDR3 is built from 13 residues. CDR1 is MNHEY, CDR2 SMNVEV, per germline (reference sequence). V was shortened by 3 bases and J by 8 bases, with 13 bases between the two germline ends. This chain's CDR3 is CASSFAAGGGYTF. The CDR3 DNA follows: TGTGCCAGCAGTTTTGCGGCAGGCGGCGGCTACACCTTC.

This clonotype was counted only a few times. This rearrangement joins TRBV19 to TRBJ2-3; 8 nucleotides agree with TRBD1. Trimming cost V 4 bases and J 2 bases; bases outside gene matches: 5. Germline V gene lookup returns CDR1 LNHDA and CDR2 SQIVND (reference sequence). This CDR3 comprises 15 residues. The CDR3 DNA follows: TGTGCCAGTAGTAGGGCGACAGGGGTCACAGATACGCAGTATTTT. Translation gives CASSRATGVTDTQYF. Based on the CDR3 plus reference TRBV19 and TRBJ2-3, the full variable domain is DGGITQSPKYLFRKEGQNVTLSCEQNLNHDAMYWYRQDPGQGLRLIYYSQIVNDFQKGDIAEGYSVSREKKESFPLTVTSAQKNPTAFYLCASSRATGVTDTQYFGPGTRLTVL.

The chain uses TRBV5-4 and TRBJ2-5; D may be TRBD1 (6 bases). The CDR3 runs 15 residues. V was trimmed by 3 bases and J by 1 base, leaving 13 bases between them. Looked up from germline, CDR1 is SGHNT and CDR2 is YYREEE (reference sequence). In nucleotides, the CDR3 is TGTGCCAGCAGCTCCGCCCAGGACAGCCAAGAGACCCAGTACTTC. Encoded protein: CASSSAQDSQETQYF.

J is TRBJ2-7 and V is TRBV12-3 or TRBV12-4; D is undetermined. CDR3 length: 14 amino acids. The germline V and J ends were trimmed by 1 base and 6 bases, with 13 bases remaining between them. CDR3 nucleotide sequence: TGTGCCAGCAGTTTAGGCTGGACGCTGGGCGAGCAGTACTTC. As protein: CASSLGWTLGEQYF.

V usage is TRBV30 and J usage is TRBJ1-4; a weak D match, TRBD1 (6 bases). The CDR3 runs 15 residues. CDR1 and CDR2 from the germline V gene are GTSNPN and SVGIG (reference sequence). The V gene lost 4 bases and the J gene lost 6 bases, with 18 bases spanning the gap. CDR3 amino acids: CAWNLAWGQDEKLFF. The CDR3 nucleotides are TGTGCCTGGAATCTCGCGTGGGGGCAGGATGAAAAACTGTTTTTT.

This clonotype was detected a few times. The V call is TRBV20-1, the J call TRBJ2-2; 9 bases map to TRBD2. CDR1 DFQATT and CDR2 SNEGSKA come from the germline V gene (reference sequence). The V gene end was trimmed by 0 bases and the J gene end by 4 bases; junction bases not matched to a gene: 9. CDR3 length: 17 amino acids. The CDR3 is CSARDGVAGVRTGELFF. CDR3 DNA sequence: TGCAGTGCTAGAGACGGTGTAGCGGGGGTTCGCACCGGGGAGCTGTTTTTT.

Regarding this clonotype: Germline and junction disagree at one end, which may indicate a read error. The V and J genes are TRBV11-2 and TRBJ2-1; D is perhaps TRBD1 (6 bases). This CDR3 has 14 amino acids. Germline CDR1 and CDR2: SGHAT and FQNNGV. The CDR3, as DNA: TGTGCCGGCAGCATAAAAATTTCAACCGGGACACAGTTCTTC. Its translation is CAGSIKISTGTQFF.

The chain recombines TRBV5-6 with TRBJ2-5; tentatively, D is TRBD1 (5 bases). The CDR3 extends over 13 amino acids. V was shortened by 0 bases and J by 4 bases, with 7 bases between the two germline ends. CDR1 and CDR2 (germline): SGHDT, YYEEEE. As DNA, the CDR3 is TGTGCCAGCAGCTTGGACAGGCGAGAGACCCAGTACTTC. Translating it yields CASSLDRRETQYF.

In its sample, this clonotype was seen a few times. The chain recombines TRBV19 with TRBJ1-5; a weak D match, TRBD1 (6 bases). CDR3 length: 15 amino acids. Germline V gene sequence: CDR1 LNHDA, CDR2 SQIVND (reference sequence). Trimming removed 5 bases from V and 2 bases from J, with 13 bases in between. CDR3 nucleotides: TGTGCCAGTAGTCAAACAGGGCGCGGCAATCAGCCCCAGCATTTT. This sequence encodes CASSQTGRGNQPQHF.

This chain uses TRBV19 with TRBJ1-6; 7 bases are a match to TRBD1. J lost 12 bases, V lost 8 bases, and 7 bases had no gene match. From germline, CDR1 is LNHDA and CDR2 SQIVND (reference sequence). The CDR3 consists of 12 residues. The CDR3 sequence is CASSDRTLPLHF. In nucleotides, the CDR3 is TGTGCCAGTTCGGACAGGACATTACCCCTCCACTTT.

This chain links TRBV2 with TRBJ1-6; the D gene is possibly TRBD1 (5 bases). This CDR3 is built from 15 residues. Trimming pared 4 bases from V and 6 bases from J, leaving 13 bases between. Germline V gives CDR1 SNHLY, CDR2 FYNNEI. CDR3 region: CASSGRQRANSPLHF. CDR3 in DNA: TGTGCCAGCAGTGGCAGACAGAGGGCTAATTCACCCCTCCACTTT.

The chain uses TRBV20-1 and TRBJ2-7; D possibly corresponds to TRBD2 (5 bases). Germline V CDR1 and CDR2: DFQATT, SNEGSKA (reference sequence). The CDR3 loop spans 14 amino acids. V was pared by 3 bases and J by 0 bases, with 12 bases between. The CDR3 DNA reads TGCAGTGCTAGCCCGGGGTTTTTCTCCTACGAGCAGTACTTC. Its translation: CSASPGFFSYEQYF.

The V and J genes are TRBV5-1 and TRBJ2-7, with D possibly matching TRBD2 (5 bases). The CDR3 extends over 15 amino acids. Germline V gene lookup returns CDR1 SGHRS and CDR2 YFSETQ. Between the trimmed V and J ends, which lost 0 bases and 6 bases, there was a span of 16 bases. CDR3 region: CASSLDSASYSEQYF. The CDR3 DNA reads as TGCGCCAGCAGCTTGGACTCGGCTAGCTACAGCGAGCAGTACTTC.

This clonotype was seen a few times. This chain connects TRBV2 to TRBJ1-2; D gene ambiguous. Looked up from germline, CDR1 is SNHLY and CDR2 is FYNNEI. There are 15 residues in the CDR3. The V end lost 8 bases, the J end lost 8 bases, and 24 bases lay between the germline ends. The CDR3 here is CASGSLEDGLRGYTF. As DNA, the CDR3 is TGTGCCAGCGGGTCCCTTGAGGATGGGTTAAGGGGCTACACCTTC.

The chain carries TRBV12-3 or TRBV12-4 and TRBJ2-2; no definite D call. This CDR3 is built from 14 residues. Trimming took 3 bases from V and 1 from J, leaving 6 bases between them. CDR3 nucleotides: TGTGCCAGCAGTTTGGGTATGAACACCGGGGAGCTGTTTTTT. Translation gives CASSLGMNTGELFF.

The gene calls are TRBV18 and TRBJ1-6; D unresolved. In germline, CDR1 is KGHSH, CDR2 LQKENI. This CDR3 contains 13 residues. V lost 2 bases and J lost 10, with 9 bases in between. The CDR3 sequence: CASSPKGDSPLHF. In DNA form, the CDR3 reads TGTGCCAGCTCACCAAAGGGAGACTCACCCCTCCACTTT.

This clonotype occurred a few times. J is TRBJ2-5 and V is TRBV12-3 or TRBV12-4, with D unclear. The CDR3 loop spans 13 amino acids. V was clipped by 0 bases and J by 5 bases, with 7 bases between them. The CDR3 DNA is TGTGCCAGCAGTTTAGCCGGAACGGAGACCCAGTACTTC. This codes for CASSLAGTETQYF.

Regarding this clonotype: One end of the junction fails to match germline, which may point to a read error. The chain is built from TRBV7-9 and TRBJ2-1; either TRBD1 or TRBD2 may supply D (5 bases each). Per the germline V gene, CDR1 is SEHNR and CDR2 is FQNEAQ (reference sequence). This CDR3 contains 14 residues. CDR3 sequence: CASSEHKVGDEQFF. In DNA form, the CDR3 reads TGCGCCAGCAGCGAGCACAAGGTGGGGGATGAGCAGTTCTTC.

This clonotype was seen a few times. The chain is built from TRBV2 and TRBJ1-2; the D is unclear. Deletions cut 7 bases from V and 8 bases from J, with 14 bases between. The CDR3 length is 12 residues. Germline V CDR1 and CDR2: SNHLY, FYNNEI. CDR3 nucleotides: TGTGCCAGCATTGGGCTCCAGCCGGGCTACACCTTC. Its translation: CASIGLQPGYTF.

The rearrangement joins TRBV6-1 to TRBJ2-7, with D maybe TRBD1 (5 bases). Trimming removed 7 bases from V and 0 bases from J, with 10 bases in between. This CDR3 has 13 residues. The germline V gene encodes CDR1 MNHNS and CDR2 SASEGT. The chain's CDR3 is CASKRQYSYEQYF. The DNA for the CDR3 is TGTGCCAGCAAGCGACAGTACTCCTACGAGCAGTACTTC.

By sample fraction, this clonotype is medium-sized (0.01 to 0.1%). This sequence joins TRBV7-2 and TRBJ1-2, with 10 bases fitting TRBD1. V was pared by 5 bases and J by 8 bases, with 8 bases of the junction left unmatched. Looked up from germline, CDR1 is SGHTA and CDR2 is FQGNSA. The CDR3 contains 14 residues. The CDR3 nucleotides read TGTGCCAGCAGCGTCGACAGGGGGCTAATAGGCTACACCTTC. It translates to CASSVDRGLIGYTF.

The chain has TRBV11-3 and TRBJ2-2; 7 positions match TRBD1. The CDR3 loop spans 18 amino acids. From germline, CDR1 is SGHNT and CDR2 YENEEA. V trimming: 3 bases; J trimming: 4 bases; junction bases outside the gene matches: 14. The CDR3 DNA follows: TGTGCCAGCAGCTTCGGGACAGCTCGAACATTATCCACCGGGGAGCTGTTTTTT. Protein sequence: CASSFGTARTLSTGELFF.

The chain uses TRBV11-3 and TRBJ2-2, with a possible D match to TRBD1 (5 bases). Trimming left V 1 base short and J 3 bases short, with 12 bases between. CDR3 length: 16 residues. Germline CDR1 reads SGHNT; CDR2 reads YENEEA. CDR3 sequence reads: CASSLGWQGDTGELFF. CDR3 nucleotides: TGTGCCAGCAGCTTAGGTTGGCAGGGTGACACCGGGGAGCTGTTTTTT.